The T cell receptor (beta chain) described here comes from a study of blood T cell repertoires in COVID-19 (dated by TCRdb to the early 2020s). Broadly, across the study: The collaborator samples originated in the United States, Italy and Spain and spanned the acute and convalescent phases of COVID-19. The material from the prospective study consisted of cDNA or gDNA derived from T cells, B-cell-depleted T cells, or PBMCs. The samples were drawn from the first 160 participants of the ongoing ImmuneRACE study and from 950 to 1,500 subjects provided by 6 global collaborators. Sample metadata almost always included a de-identified subject ID, COVID-19 status, age in years and sex. The repertoires were made available in a free public database intended to serve as a resource for research on the immune response to SARS-CoV-2. Where available, HLA class I and class II types were obtained from metadata supplied by the sample provider rather than from assay-based typing. Subjects who had been exposed to COVID-19, were actively infected with it, or had recovered from it provided the deeply sampled blood TCRbeta repertoires that made up the dataset.

Each collaborating institution followed its own protocols to collect whole blood in K2EDTA tubes. For TCRbeta analysis, collaborators shipped samples as frozen whole blood, isolated PBMCs, or DNA extracted from either of those sample types. The immunoSEQ Assay, a bias-controlled multiplex PCR, was used to amplify TCRbeta CDR3 regions from genomic DNA. Per the authors' processing: Nucleated cell counts per sample were estimated from amplification of reference gene primers within the assay. To quantify the absolute abundance of each unique TCRbeta CDR3 rearrangement, sequence reads were collapsed and filtered. For each sample, productive Simpson clonality was calculated as the square root of Simpson's diversity index across productive rearrangements. TCRdb's version of the immuneACCESS table is confined to in-frame rearrangements and falls short of the full clone set. An unresolved V gene accounts for under half of the shortfall where checked; the remainder is of unknown origin. The DNA was the basis for D and trimming; V, J and clone size are from that table. The sample table contains 55,000 to 75,000 clones; only one count was recorded for about three quarters of them. Together, the top ten hold approximately 34% of the sample.

Study-level results and caveats: The quantity of clinical and demographic metadata differed by source and by participant and was supplied without curation.

A note on this clone: The antigen this receptor binds is unknown. The record has no base qualities; no much larger clone is one base away.

The germline V gene sets CDR1 to MDHEN and CDR2 to SYDVKM. V is pruned by 5 bases and J by 6 bases, leaving 2 bases of the junction without a gene match. The CDR3 starts with the cysteine, ends with the phenylalanine, and has 14 residues. Only the CDR3 portion is preserved as DNA: 42 bases, with reading frame beginning at the first base. Sequencing was carried out using peripheral blood. This receptor chain uses TRBV28 and TRBJ2-1, and 12 junction bases match TRBD2. This sequence originates from a woman aged 70-85 years with acute or convalescent COVID-19. The CDR3 loop reads CASSPSGRANEQFF. The nucleotide sequence reads TGTGCCAGCAGTCCTAGCGGGAGGGCCAATGAGCAGTTCTTC.